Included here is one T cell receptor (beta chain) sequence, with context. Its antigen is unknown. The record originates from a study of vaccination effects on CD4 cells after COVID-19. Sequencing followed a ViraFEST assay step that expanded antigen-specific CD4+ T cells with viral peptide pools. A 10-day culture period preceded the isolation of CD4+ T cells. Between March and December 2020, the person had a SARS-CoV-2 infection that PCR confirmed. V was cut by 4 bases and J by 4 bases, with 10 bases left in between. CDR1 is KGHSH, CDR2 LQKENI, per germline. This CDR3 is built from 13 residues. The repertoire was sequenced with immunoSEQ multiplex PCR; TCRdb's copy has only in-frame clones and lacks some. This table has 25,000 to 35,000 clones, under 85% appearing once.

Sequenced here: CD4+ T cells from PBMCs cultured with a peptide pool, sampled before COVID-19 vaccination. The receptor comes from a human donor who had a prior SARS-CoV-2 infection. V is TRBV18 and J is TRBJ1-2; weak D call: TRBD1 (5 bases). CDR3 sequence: CASSRDSLYGYTF. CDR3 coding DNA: TGTGCCAGCTCACGTGACAGCCTCTATGGCTACACCTTC.